This T cell receptor (beta chain) appears in the sequencing data of a study of T cells in Graves' hyperthyroidism and ophthalmopathy. The CDR3 length is 14 residues. Germline loops: CDR1 SNHLY, CDR2 FYNNEI. The V end lost 6 bases, the J end lost 2 bases, and 14 bases lay between the germline ends. The source material, RNA transcripts, was used to amplify TCR beta CDR3 regions. HTBI primers drove first-round RT-PCR of the TCR CDR3. TCRdb redid the calling of the multiplex PCR reads with MiXCR, one entry per CDR3 protein. The sample records some 510,000 distinct CDR3 sequences, roughly 20% being singletons. In its sample, this clonotype was seen many times. Those with hyperthyroidism were 18 to 65 years old, newly diagnosed, and ill for under 2 months. It was uncontrolled infection, other autoimmune disease, pregnancy or lactation that excluded patients. For the diagnoses, clinical symptoms, serum thyroxine and TRAb, thyroid ultrasound and orbital computed tomography were used.

The genes are TRBV2 and TRBJ2-7, with D possibly being TRBD1 or TRBD2 (5 bases each). Sequenced: blood. The origin of this receptor is a man in his late teens or twenties with Graves' hyperthyroidism. The CDR3 is CASRSGHGTYEQYF. The CDR3 DNA sequence: TGTGCCAGCAGGAGCGGACACGGAACCTACGAGCAGTACTTC.